Listed below are T cell receptor beta chains from one sample, sequenced in a study of shared clonotypes between healthy human individuals. TCRdb keeps only in-frame clones here, not all; method: immunoSEQ multiplex PCR. The table has fewer than 400,000 clones, around two thirds seen once. Specimen: memory CD4+ T cells sorted from blood. These receptor sequences come from a man aged 25 to 40 in good health. Both conserved end residues are part of each CDR3. Each record gives: V gene, J gene, clone size, D gene, CDR3 protein, CDR3 DNA. A D gene is named only where the DNA matches it firmly. Expanded clones are given a class, and other clones once, few, many or no size at all.

V: TRBV6-1; J: TRBJ1-1; size: -; D: -; CDR3: CASSVRALNTEAFF; DNA: TGTGCCAGCAGTGTTAGGGCGCTGAACACTGAAGCTTTCTTT
V: TRBV5-1; J: TRBJ2-7; size: -; D: -; CDR3: CASSPVSAYEQYF; DNA: TGCGCCAGCAGCCCCGTATCTGCCTACGAGCAGTACTTC
V: TRBV30; J: TRBJ1-3; size: many; D: -; CDR3: CALNTNPGGQRRNTIYF; DNA: TGTGCCTTAAATACCAACCCCGGGGGTCAGCGAAGAAACACCATATATTTT
V: TRBV10-3; J: TRBJ2-7; size: many; D: -; CDR3: CAIKLDRSGSYEQYF; DNA: TGTGCCATCAAACTAGACAGGTCCGGATCCTACGAGCAGTACTTC
V: TRBV13; J: TRBJ1-4; size: -; D: -; CDR3: CASSRLRDPNEKLFF; DNA: TGTGCCAGCAGCCGCCTCCGGGACCCTAATGAAAAACTGTTTTTT
V: TRBV6-6; J: TRBJ2-2; size: medium-sized; D: TRBD1; CDR3: CASQVPQGDTGELFF; DNA: TGTGCCAGCCAAGTCCCACAGGGGGACACCGGGGAGCTGTTTTTT
V: TRBV7-2; J: TRBJ2-3; size: few; D: TRBD2; CDR3: CASRFGLAGAHTQYF; DNA: TGTGCCAGCAGATTTGGACTAGCGGGAGCACATACGCAGTATTTT
V: TRBV28; J: TRBJ1-3; size: -; D: TRBD1; CDR3: CASSLHGQVRAIYF; DNA: TGTGCCAGCAGTTTACACGGACAGGTCAGGGCCATATATTTT
V: TRBV29-1; J: TRBJ2-7; size: few; D: TRBD1; CDR3: CSVQGVEQYF; DNA: TGCAGCGTCCAGGGGGTCGAGCAGTACTTC
V: TRBV2; J: TRBJ1-5; size: -; D: TRBD1; CDR3: CASSEGGTGYQPQHF; DNA: TGTGCCAGCAGTGAAGGGGGGACAGGCTATCAGCCCCAGCATTTT
V: TRBV6-6; J: TRBJ1-5; size: -; D: -; CDR3: CASSVQGFGQPQHF; DNA: TGTGCCAGCAGCGTACAGGGTTTTGGGCAGCCCCAGCATTTT
V: TRBV5-1; J: TRBJ2-2; size: -; D: -; CDR3: CASSLGTVQAIIGELFF; DNA: TGCGCCAGCAGCTTGGGTACTGTACAGGCGATTATCGGGGAGCTGTTTTTT
V: TRBV4-1; J: TRBJ2-2; size: -; D: -; CDR3: CASSQDGGRSWGTGELFF; DNA: TGCGCCAGCAGCCAAGATGGGGGTCGGTCGTGGGGCACCGGGGAGCTGTTTTTT
V: TRBV5-4; J: TRBJ2-7; size: few; D: TRBD1; CDR3: CASSSRTGAYEQYF; DNA: TGTGCCAGCAGCTCGCGAACAGGGGCCTACGAGCAGTACTTC
V: TRBV27; J: TRBJ1-5; size: -; D: -; CDR3: CASSAAGSNQPQHF; DNA: TGTGCCAGCAGTGCCGCGGGTAGCAATCAGCCCCAGCATTTT
V: TRBV7-9; J: TRBJ2-1; size: -; D: TRBD1; CDR3: CASSSKGDRSNEQFF; DNA: TGTGCCAGCAGCTCTAAGGGGGACAGGTCGAATGAGCAGTTCTTC
V: TRBV2; J: TRBJ1-1; size: -; D: -; CDR3: CASRAALQGDTEAFF; DNA: TGTGCCAGCAGGGCGGCTTTGCAAGGAGACACTGAAGCTTTCTTT
V: TRBV7-3; J: TRBJ2-3; size: -; D: TRBD2; CDR3: CASSIRGGSTGDTQYF; DNA: TGTGCCAGCAGCATACGCGGCGGGAGTACAGGAGATACGCAGTATTTT
V: TRBV28; J: TRBJ1-1; size: few; D: -; CDR3: CASSLPGSPAFF; DNA: TGTGCCAGCAGTTTACCGGGAAGTCCAGCTTTCTTT
V: TRBV18; J: TRBJ2-3; size: -; D: -; CDR3: CASSPPTWTDTQYF; DNA: TGTGCCAGCTCACCACCTACGTGGACAGATACGCAGTATTTT
V: TRBV7-3; J: TRBJ1-1; size: few; D: -; CDR3: CASSPSWDTEAFF; DNA: TGTGCCAGCAGCCCTTCTTGGGACACTGAAGCTTTCTTT
V: TRBV11-2; J: TRBJ2-4; size: -; D: TRBD1; CDR3: CASSLVRTGTKNIQYF; DNA: TGTGCCAGCAGCTTAGTCAGGACAGGGACCAAAAACATTCAGTACTTC
V: TRBV10-1; J: TRBJ2-7; size: -; D: TRBD1; CDR3: CASSEYRGPYEQYF; DNA: TGCGCCAGCAGTGAGTACAGGGGGCCCTACGAGCAGTACTTC
V: TRBV11-3; J: TRBJ2-5; size: -; D: -; CDR3: CASSGTGPETQYF; DNA: TGTGCCAGCAGCGGAACAGGGCCGGAGACCCAGTACTTC
V: TRBV7-2; J: TRBJ1-1; size: once; D: -; CDR3: CASSLISSWQHTEAFF; DNA: TGTGCCAGCAGCTTGATCAGTAGTTGGCAACACACTGAAGCTTTCTTT
V: TRBV28; J: TRBJ1-2; size: -; D: -; CDR3: CASSLWGLQGIGYGYTF; DNA: TGTGCCAGCAGTTTATGGGGACTTCAGGGTATTGGCTATGGCTACACCTTC
V: TRBV7-9; J: TRBJ1-1; size: few; D: -; CDR3: CASSQADTEAFF; DNA: TGTGCCAGCAGCCAGGCGGACACTGAAGCTTTCTTT
V: TRBV7-8; J: TRBJ2-3; size: -; D: TRBD2; CDR3: CASSFRTSGTPSTDTQYF; DNA: TGTGCCAGCAGCTTCCGGACTAGCGGGACCCCTAGCACAGATACGCAGTATTTT
V: TRBV2; J: TRBJ2-3; size: -; D: -; CDR3: CASKGRTSTDTQYF; DNA: TGTGCCAGCAAGGGCAGAACTAGCACAGATACGCAGTATTTT
V: TRBV20-1; J: TRBJ1-4; size: -; D: -; CDR3: CSARRNEKLFF; DNA: TGCAGTGCTCGGCGTAATGAAAAACTGTTTTTT
V: TRBV27; J: TRBJ2-3; size: -; D: -; CDR3: CASSLRGVTDTQYF; DNA: TGTGCCAGCAGTTTAAGAGGCGTCACAGATACGCAGTATTTT
V: TRBV6-1; J: TRBJ2-5; size: -; D: TRBD1; CDR3: CASSEDIGTEETQYF; DNA: TGTGCCAGCAGTGAAGACATAGGGACAGAAGAGACCCAGTACTTC
V: TRBV6-5; J: TRBJ2-5; size: -; D: TRBD2; CDR3: CASSYGREGRETQYF; DNA: TGTGCCAGCAGTTACGGGCGGGAGGGCCGGGAGACCCAGTACTTC
V: TRBV10-1; J: TRBJ2-1; size: -; D: -; CDR3: CASSEVGLASSYNEQFF; DNA: TGCGCCAGCAGTGAGGTCGGGCTAGCGAGCTCCTACAATGAGCAGTTCTTC
V: TRBV7-9; J: TRBJ2-5; size: -; D: -; CDR3: CASSLASVQETQYF; DNA: TGTGCCAGCAGCTTAGCGTCAGTCCAAGAGACCCAGTACTTC
V: TRBV28; J: TRBJ2-7; size: -; D: TRBD1; CDR3: CASSLPGTGPLEQYF; DNA: TGTGCCAGCAGCCTTCCCGGGACAGGCCCTCTTGAGCAGTACTTC
V: TRBV25-1; J: TRBJ1-2; size: few; D: TRBD1; CDR3: CASSETQGEALYGYTF; DNA: TGTGCCAGCAGTGAAACACAGGGGGAGGCCCTCTATGGCTACACCTTC
V: TRBV28; J: TRBJ2-1; size: -; D: TRBD1; CDR3: CASSMGQASYNEQFF; DNA: TGTGCCAGCAGCATGGGACAGGCCTCATACAATGAGCAGTTCTTC
V: TRBV5-1; J: TRBJ2-5; size: -; D: -; CDR3: CASSSDRERQETQYF; DNA: TGCGCCAGCAGCTCTGACCGGGAGAGACAAGAGACCCAGTACTTC
V: TRBV28; J: TRBJ1-5; size: -; D: -; CDR3: CASSSSRGQPQHF; DNA: TGTGCCAGCAGTTCATCCCGGGGGCAGCCCCAGCATTTT
V: TRBV7-2; J: TRBJ2-5; size: -; D: TRBD1; CDR3: CASSYNRGKETQYF; DNA: TGTGCCAGCAGCTACAACAGGGGGAAAGAGACCCAGTACTTC
V: TRBV27; J: TRBJ2-2; size: -; D: -; CDR3: CASSLSYLGELFF; DNA: TGTGCCAGCAGTCTCTCATATCTCGGGGAGCTGTTTTTT
V: TRBV19; J: TRBJ2-1; size: -; D: TRBD1; CDR3: CASLPDRGQPNEQFF; DNA: TGTGCCAGTCTACCGGATAGGGGACAGCCCAATGAGCAGTTCTTC
V: TRBV10-3; J: TRBJ1-3; size: -; D: -; CDR3: CAISDHQRSSGNTIYF; DNA: TGTGCCATCAGTGATCATCAGCGTTCCTCTGGAAACACCATATATTTT
V: TRBV25-1; J: TRBJ1-1; size: -; D: -; CDR3: CASPRGGDQPNTEAFF; DNA: TGTGCCAGCCCCAGGGGAGGGGATCAGCCTAACACTGAAGCTTTCTTT
V: TRBV9; J: TRBJ1-1; size: -; D: -; CDR3: CASSVAPGGNTEAFF; DNA: TGTGCCAGCAGCGTAGCCCCGGGAGGGAACACTGAAGCTTTCTTT
V: TRBV11-2; J: TRBJ2-1; size: -; D: TRBD2; CDR3: CASSPAAGGPNEQFF; DNA: TGTGCCAGCAGCCCGGCGGCGGGAGGCCCGAATGAGCAGTTCTTC
V: TRBV10-2; J: TRBJ2-3; size: -; D: -; CDR3: CASTLAVATDTQYF; DNA: TGCGCCAGCACCCTAGCTGTAGCCACAGATACGCAGTATTTT
V: TRBV6-1; J: TRBJ2-2; size: -; D: -; CDR3: CASSEEAGFTGELFF; DNA: TGTGCCAGCAGTGAAGAAGCAGGCTTTACCGGGGAGCTGTTTTTT
V: TRBV5-1; J: TRBJ2-7; size: -; D: TRBD2; CDR3: CASSPVAGNYEQYF; DNA: TGCGCCAGCAGCCCCGTAGCGGGAAACTACGAGCAGTACTTC
V: TRBV25-1; J: TRBJ1-1; size: -; D: TRBD1; CDR3: CASSPSTGVSTEAFF; DNA: TGTGCCAGCAGCCCCTCGACAGGGGTCTCCACTGAAGCTTTCTTT
V: TRBV6-1; J: TRBJ2-4; size: -; D: -; CDR3: CASSEGQEIQYF; DNA: TGTGCCAGCAGTGAGGGCCAAGAGATTCAGTACTTC
V: TRBV19; J: TRBJ2-3; size: -; D: -; CDR3: CASSGMGTDTQYF; DNA: TGTGCCAGTAGCGGGATGGGCACAGATACGCAGTATTTT
V: TRBV19; J: TRBJ1-2; size: -; D: -; CDR3: CASMEFQGNYGYTF; DNA: TGTGCCAGTATGGAATTCCAAGGAAACTATGGCTACACCTTC
V: TRBV15; J: TRBJ1-3; size: -; D: -; CDR3: CATSSETPGDSGNTIYF; DNA: TGTGCCACCAGCTCTGAGACACCGGGAGACTCTGGAAACACCATATATTTT
V: TRBV2; J: TRBJ2-3; size: -; D: TRBD1; CDR3: CASSPRTGGTDTQYF; DNA: TGTGCCAGCAGTCCTAGGACAGGAGGCACAGATACGCAGTATTTT
V: TRBV27; J: TRBJ2-2; size: -; D: TRBD1; CDR3: CASSSTGQGFPGELFF; DNA: TGTGCCAGCAGTTCTACGGGACAGGGATTCCCCGGGGAGCTGTTTTTT
V: TRBV5-1; J: TRBJ2-7; size: many; D: -; CDR3: CASSYQGSPNEQYF; DNA: TGCGCCAGCAGCTACCAGGGATCGCCCAACGAGCAGTACTTC
V: TRBV7-2; J: TRBJ2-4; size: many; D: -; CDR3: CASSLGTKNIQYF; DNA: TGTGCCAGCAGCTTAGGGACTAAAAACATTCAGTACTTC